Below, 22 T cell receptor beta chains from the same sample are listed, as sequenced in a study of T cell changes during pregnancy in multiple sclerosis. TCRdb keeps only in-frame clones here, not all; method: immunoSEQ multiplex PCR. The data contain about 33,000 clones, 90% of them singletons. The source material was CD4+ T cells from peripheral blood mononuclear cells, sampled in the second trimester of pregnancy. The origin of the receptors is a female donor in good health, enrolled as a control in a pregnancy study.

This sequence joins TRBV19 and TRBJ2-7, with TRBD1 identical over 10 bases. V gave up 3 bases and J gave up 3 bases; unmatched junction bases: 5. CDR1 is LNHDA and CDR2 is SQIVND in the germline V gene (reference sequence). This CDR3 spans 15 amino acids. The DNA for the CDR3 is TGTGCCAGTAGTATCGGGACAGGGGACTTCTACGAGCAGTACTTC. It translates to CASSIGTGDFYEQYF.

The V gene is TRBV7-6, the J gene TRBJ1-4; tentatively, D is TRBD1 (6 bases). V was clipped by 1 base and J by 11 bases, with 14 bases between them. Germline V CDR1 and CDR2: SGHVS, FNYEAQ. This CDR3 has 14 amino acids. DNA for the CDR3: TGTGCCAGCAGCTTAGTGGGGGCGCAGAAGAAACTGTTTTTT. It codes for CASSLVGAQKKLFF.

CDR3 residues: CASSTRSPLPGELFF. Written as DNA, the CDR3 is TGTGCCAGCAGCACACGATCCCCTTTACCCGGGGAGCTGTTTTTT. The rearrangement links TRBV9 to TRBJ2-2; D remains unclear. Trimming stripped 4 bases from V and 6 bases from J, with 16 bases between. Germline assignment: CDR1 SGDLS and CDR2 YYNGEE. The CDR3 length is 15 residues. Drawing the rest from reference TRBV9 and TRBJ2-2, the complete variable domain is DSGVTQTPKHLITATGQRVTLRCSPRSGDLSVYWYQQSLDQGLQFLIQYYNGEERAKGNILERFSAQQFPDLHSELNLSSLELGDSALYFCASSTRSPLPGELFFGEGSRLTVL.

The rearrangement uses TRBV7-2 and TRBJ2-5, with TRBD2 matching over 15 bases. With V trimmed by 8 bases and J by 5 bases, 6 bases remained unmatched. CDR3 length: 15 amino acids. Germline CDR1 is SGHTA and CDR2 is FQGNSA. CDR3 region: CASGGLAGGPETQYF. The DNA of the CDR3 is TGTGCCAGCGGCGGACTAGCGGGGGGGCCCGAGACCCAGTACTTC.

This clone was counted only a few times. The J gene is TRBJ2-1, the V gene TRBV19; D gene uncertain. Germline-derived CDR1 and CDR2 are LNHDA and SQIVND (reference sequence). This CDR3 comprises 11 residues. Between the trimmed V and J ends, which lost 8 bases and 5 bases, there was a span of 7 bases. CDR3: CASASHNEQFF. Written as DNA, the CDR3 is TGTGCCAGTGCGTCCCACAATGAGCAGTTCTTC.

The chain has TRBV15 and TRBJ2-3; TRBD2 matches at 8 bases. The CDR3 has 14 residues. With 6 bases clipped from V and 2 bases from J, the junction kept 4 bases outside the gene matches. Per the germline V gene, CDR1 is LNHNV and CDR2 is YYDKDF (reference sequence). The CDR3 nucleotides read TGTGCCACCAGGAGCGGGGGATTCACAGATACGCAGTATTTT. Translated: CATRSGGFTDTQYF.

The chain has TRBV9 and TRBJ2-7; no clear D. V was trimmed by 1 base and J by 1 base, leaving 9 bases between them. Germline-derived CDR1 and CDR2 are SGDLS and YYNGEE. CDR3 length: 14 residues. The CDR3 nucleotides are TGTGCCAGCAGCGTAACTTGGGCGTCCTACGAGCAGTACTTC. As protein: CASSVTWASYEQYF.

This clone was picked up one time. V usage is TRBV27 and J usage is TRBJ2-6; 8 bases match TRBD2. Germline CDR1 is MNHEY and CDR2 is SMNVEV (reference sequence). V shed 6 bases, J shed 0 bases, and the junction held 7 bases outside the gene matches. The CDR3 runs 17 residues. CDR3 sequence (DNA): TGTGCCAGCAGGAAAGCGGGAGTTCGCTCTGGGGCCAACGTCCTGACTTTC. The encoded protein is CASRKAGVRSGANVLTF.

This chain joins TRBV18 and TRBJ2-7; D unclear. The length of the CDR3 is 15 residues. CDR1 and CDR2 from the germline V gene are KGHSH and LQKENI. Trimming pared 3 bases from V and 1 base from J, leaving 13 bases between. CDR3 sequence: CASSPPSRQSYEQYF. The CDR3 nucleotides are TGTGCCAGCTCACCCCCGTCCAGGCAGTCCTACGAGCAGTACTTC.

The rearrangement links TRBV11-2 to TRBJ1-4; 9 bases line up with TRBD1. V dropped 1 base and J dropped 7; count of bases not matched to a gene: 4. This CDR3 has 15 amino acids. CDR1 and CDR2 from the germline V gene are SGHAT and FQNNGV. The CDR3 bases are TGTGCCAGCAGCTTAGTTGGACAGGGGACTGAAAAACTGTTTTTT. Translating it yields CASSLVGQGTEKLFF.

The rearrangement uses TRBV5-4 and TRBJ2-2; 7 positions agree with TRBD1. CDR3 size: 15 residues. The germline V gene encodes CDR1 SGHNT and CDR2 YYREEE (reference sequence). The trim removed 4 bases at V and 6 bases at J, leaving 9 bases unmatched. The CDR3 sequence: CASSEGQRMSGELFF. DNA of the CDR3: TGTGCCAGCAGCGAGGGACAGAGGATGTCCGGGGAGCTGTTTTTT.

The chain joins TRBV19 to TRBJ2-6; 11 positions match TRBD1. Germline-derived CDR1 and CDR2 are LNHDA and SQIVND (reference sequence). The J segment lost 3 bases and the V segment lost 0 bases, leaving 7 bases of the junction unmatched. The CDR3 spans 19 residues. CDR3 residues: CASSIEKGQGVSGANVLTF. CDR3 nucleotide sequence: TGTGCCAGTAGTATAGAAAAGGGACAGGGGGTGAGTGGGGCCAACGTCCTGACTTTC.

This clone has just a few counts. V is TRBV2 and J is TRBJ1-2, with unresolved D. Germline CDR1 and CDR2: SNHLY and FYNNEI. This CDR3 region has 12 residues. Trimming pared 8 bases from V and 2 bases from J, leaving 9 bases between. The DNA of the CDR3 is TGTGCCAGCCTAGACGGGAACTATGGCTACACCTTC. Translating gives CASLDGNYGYTF.

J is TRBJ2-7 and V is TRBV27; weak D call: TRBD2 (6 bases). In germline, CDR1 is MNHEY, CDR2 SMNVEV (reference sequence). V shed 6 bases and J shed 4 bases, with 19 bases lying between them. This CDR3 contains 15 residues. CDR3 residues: CASSPTPGDPYEQYF. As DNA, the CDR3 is TGTGCCAGCAGCCCCACCCCGGGAGACCCTTACGAGCAGTACTTC.

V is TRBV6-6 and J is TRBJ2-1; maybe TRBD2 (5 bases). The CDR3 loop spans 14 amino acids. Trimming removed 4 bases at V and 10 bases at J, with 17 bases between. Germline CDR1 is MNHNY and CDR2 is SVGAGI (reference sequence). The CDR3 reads CASSSTDSGGEQFF. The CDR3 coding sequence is TGTGCCAGCAGTTCCACGGACTCAGGCGGGGAGCAGTTCTTC.

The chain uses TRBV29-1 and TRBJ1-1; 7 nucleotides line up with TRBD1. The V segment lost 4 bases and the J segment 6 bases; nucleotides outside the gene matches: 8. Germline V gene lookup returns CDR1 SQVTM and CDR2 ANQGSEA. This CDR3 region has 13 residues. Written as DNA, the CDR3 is TGCAGCGTTGCCTACTACAGGGGACCTGAAGCTTTCTTT. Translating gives CSVAYYRGPEAFF.

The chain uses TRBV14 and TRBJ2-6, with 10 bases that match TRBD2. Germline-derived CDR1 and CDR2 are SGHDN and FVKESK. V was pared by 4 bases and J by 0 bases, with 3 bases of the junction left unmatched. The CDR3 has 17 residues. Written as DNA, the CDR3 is TGTGCCAGCAGCCGACTAGCGGGCAACTCTGGGGCCAACGTCCTGACTTTC. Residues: CASSRLAGNSGANVLTF.

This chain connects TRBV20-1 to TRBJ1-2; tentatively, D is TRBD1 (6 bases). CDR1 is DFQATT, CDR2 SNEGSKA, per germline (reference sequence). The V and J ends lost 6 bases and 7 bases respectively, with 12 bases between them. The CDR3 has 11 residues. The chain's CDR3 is CSAQQGGGYTF. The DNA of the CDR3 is TGCAGTGCGCAACAGGGTGGTGGCTACACCTTC.

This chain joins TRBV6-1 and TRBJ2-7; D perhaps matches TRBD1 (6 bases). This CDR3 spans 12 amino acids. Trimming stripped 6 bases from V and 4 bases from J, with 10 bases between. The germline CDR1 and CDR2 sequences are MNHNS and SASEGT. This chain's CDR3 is CASRQGRYEQYF. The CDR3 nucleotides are TGTGCCAGCAGGCAGGGGCGTTACGAGCAGTACTTC.

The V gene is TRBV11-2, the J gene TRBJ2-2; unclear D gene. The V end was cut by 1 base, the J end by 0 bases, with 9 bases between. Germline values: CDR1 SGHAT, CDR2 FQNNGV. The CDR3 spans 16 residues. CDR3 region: CASSLGVLANTGELFF. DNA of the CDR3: TGTGCCAGCAGCTTAGGGGTCCTAGCGAACACCGGGGAGCTGTTTTTT. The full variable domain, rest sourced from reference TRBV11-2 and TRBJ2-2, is EAGVAQSPRYKIIEKRQSVAFWCNPISGHATLYWYQQILGQGPKLLIQFQNNGVVDDSQLPKDRFSAERLKGVDSTLKIQPAKLEDSAVYLCASSLGVLANTGELFFGEGSRLTVL.

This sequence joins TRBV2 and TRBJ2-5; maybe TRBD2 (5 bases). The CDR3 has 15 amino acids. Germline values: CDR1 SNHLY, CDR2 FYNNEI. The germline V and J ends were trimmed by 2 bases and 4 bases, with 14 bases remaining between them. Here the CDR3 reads CASSESRDAGETQYF. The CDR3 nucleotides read TGTGCCAGCAGTGAAAGTCGGGATGCTGGAGAGACCCAGTACTTC.

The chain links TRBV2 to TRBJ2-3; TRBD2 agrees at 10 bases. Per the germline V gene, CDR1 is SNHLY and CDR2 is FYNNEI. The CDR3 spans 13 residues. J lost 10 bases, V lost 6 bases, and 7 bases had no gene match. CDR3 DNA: TGTGCCAGCAGCGAACCCCTAGCGGGGGCGCAGTATTTT. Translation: CASSEPLAGAQYF. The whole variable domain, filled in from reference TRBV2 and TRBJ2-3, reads EPEVTQTPSHQVTQMGQEVILRCVPISNHLYFYWYRQILGQKVEFLVSFYNNEISEKSEIFDDQFSVERPDGSNFTLKIRSTKLEDSAMYFCASSEPLAGAQYFGPGTRLTVL.